This section outlines one T cell receptor (beta chain) sequence together with its context. This sample stems from a study of blood T cell repertoires in COVID-19. Whole-study context: The United States, Italy and Spain were the sources of the acute and convalescent COVID-19 samples.

Profiled with immunoSEQ multiplex PCR; TCRdb holds only in-frame clones, not every one. The sample has approximately 70,000 clones, roughly 71% seen once; the top ten hold 15%. The CDR3 runs to 16 residues. The V gene's germline CDR1 is SGHRS and CDR2 YFSETQ. The V and J ends lost 0 bases and 5 bases respectively, with 17 bases between them. What was sequenced was peripheral blood. This sequence originates from a man aged 55-75 years with COVID-19, enrolled during active disease. The V call is TRBV5-1, the J call TRBJ1-1; D perhaps matches TRBD1 (6 bases). The CDR3 DNA sequence: TGCGCCAGCAGCTTGGCCCCGGGGGCGGGGGCGACTGAAGCTTTCTTT. Its protein is CASSLAPGAGATEAFF. Supplemented by reference TRBV5-1 and TRBJ1-1, the full variable domain reads KAGVTQTPRYLIKTRGQQVTLSCSPISGHRSVSWYQQTPGQGLQFLFEYFSETQRNKGNFPGRFSGRQFSNSRSEMNVSTLELGDSALYLCASSLAPGAGATEAFFGQGTRLTVV.